This TCR beta chain derives from a study of Ad26.COV2.S vaccination and SARS-CoV-2 variants. Study in general: Donor got 5x10^10 or 1x10^11 viral particles of Ad26.COV2.S.

Study-wide findings and caveats: There was a possibility that the TCR breadth and depth analyses underestimated total T cell responses. For non-spike TCRs, breadth in vaccine recipients resembled that in placebo recipients.

About this clone: Its antigen is unknown.

Sequenced by immunoSEQ multiplex PCR; TCRdb stores in-frame clones only, minus some. Found here are some 340,000 clones, just over 85% of them singletons; the top ten hold approximately 1.9%. Treatment here: roughly 18 received Ad26.COV2.S at low or high dose, single or two shots; 5 received placebo; per-sample allocation not given. Day 63 following the first vaccine or placebo injection was when the samples were taken. Based in Boston, the donor was an adult of 18-55 years. The sequences come from peripheral blood, collected in a trial of Ad26.COV2.S vaccine versus placebo. This receptor was identified in a person between 18 and 59 years old who received the Ad26.COV2.S COVID-19 vaccine or a placebo.

In nucleotides, the CDR3 is TGCAGCGTCAAGGGGGGACAGGGAGTCTATGATGGCTACACCTTC. It is translated as CSVKGGQGVYDGYTF. V usage is TRBV29-1 and J usage is TRBJ1-2, with 9 bases aligning to TRBD1. With 6 bases clipped from V and 6 bases from J, the junction kept 14 bases outside the gene matches. The CDR3 covers 15 residues. Germline V gives CDR1 SQVTM, CDR2 ANQGSEA.